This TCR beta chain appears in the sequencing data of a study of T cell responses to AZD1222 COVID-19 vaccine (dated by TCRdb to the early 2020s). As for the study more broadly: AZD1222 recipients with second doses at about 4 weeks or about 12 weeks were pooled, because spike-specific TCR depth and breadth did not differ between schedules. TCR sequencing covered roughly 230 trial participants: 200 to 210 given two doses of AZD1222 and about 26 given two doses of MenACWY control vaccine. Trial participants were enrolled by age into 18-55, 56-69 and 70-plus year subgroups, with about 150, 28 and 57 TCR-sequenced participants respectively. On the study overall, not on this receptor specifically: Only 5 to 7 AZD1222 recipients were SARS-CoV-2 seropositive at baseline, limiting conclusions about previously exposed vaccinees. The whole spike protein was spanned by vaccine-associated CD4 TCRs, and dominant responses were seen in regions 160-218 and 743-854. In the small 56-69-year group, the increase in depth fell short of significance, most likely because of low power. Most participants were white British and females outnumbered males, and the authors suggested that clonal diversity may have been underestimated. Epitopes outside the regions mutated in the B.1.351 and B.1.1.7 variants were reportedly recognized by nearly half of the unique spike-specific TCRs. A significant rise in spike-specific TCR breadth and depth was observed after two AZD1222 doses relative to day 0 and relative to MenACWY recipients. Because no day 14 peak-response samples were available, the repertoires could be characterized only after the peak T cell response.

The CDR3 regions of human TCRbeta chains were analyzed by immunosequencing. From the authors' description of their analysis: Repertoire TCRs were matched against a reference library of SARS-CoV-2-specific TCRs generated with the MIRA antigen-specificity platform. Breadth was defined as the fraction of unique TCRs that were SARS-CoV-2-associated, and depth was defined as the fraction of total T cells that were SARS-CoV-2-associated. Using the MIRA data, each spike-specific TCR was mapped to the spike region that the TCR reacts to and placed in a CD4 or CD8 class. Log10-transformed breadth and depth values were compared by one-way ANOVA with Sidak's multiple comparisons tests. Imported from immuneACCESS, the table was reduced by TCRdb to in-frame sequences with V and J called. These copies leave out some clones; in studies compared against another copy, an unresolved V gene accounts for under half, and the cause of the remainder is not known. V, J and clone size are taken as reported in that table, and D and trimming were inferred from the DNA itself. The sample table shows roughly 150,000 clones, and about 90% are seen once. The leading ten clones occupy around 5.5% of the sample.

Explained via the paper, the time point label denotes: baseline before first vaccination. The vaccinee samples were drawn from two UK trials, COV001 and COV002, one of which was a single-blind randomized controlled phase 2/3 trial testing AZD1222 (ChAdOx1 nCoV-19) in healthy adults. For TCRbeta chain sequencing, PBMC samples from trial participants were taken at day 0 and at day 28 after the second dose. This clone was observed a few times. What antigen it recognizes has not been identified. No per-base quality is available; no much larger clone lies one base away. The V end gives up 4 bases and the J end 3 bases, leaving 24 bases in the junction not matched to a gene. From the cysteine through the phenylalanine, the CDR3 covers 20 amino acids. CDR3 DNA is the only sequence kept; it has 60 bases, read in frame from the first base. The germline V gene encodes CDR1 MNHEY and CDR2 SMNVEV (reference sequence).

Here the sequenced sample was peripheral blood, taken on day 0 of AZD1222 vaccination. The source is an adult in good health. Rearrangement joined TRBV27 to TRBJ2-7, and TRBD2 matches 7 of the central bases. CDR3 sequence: CASSSPGGAGTGGLSYEQYF. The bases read TGTGCCAGCAGTTCCCCTGGGGGAGCGGGGACCGGGGGACTTAGCTACGAGCAGTACTTC.